What follows are 31 T cell receptor beta chains derived from one specimen sequenced in a study of CD8+ T cells in alopecia areata. RNA was extracted and reverse transcribed into cDNA as the sequencing template. Generated by immunoSEQ multiplex PCR, the TCRdb table keeps only in-frame clones and is missing some. There are about 200,000 clones in the sample; 56% occur only once, and over 4% lies in the top ten. The sequencing input was CD8+ T cells sorted from blood. These receptors came from a human donor in good health.

V and J are TRBV6-6 and TRBJ1-6, with a weak D call TRBD1 (5 bases). The V gene lost 1 base and the J gene lost 8 bases, with 6 bases spanning the gap. CDR3 length: 13 residues. Germline CDR1 MNHNY, CDR2 SVGAGI (reference sequence). CDR3 sequence (DNA): TGTGCCAGCAGTTACTTGGGGGATTCACCCCTCCACTTT. This gives the protein CASSYLGDSPLHF.

The chain links TRBV9 to TRBJ2-7; no firm D call. The V end lost 4 bases, the J end lost 0 bases, and 11 bases lay between the germline ends. There are 14 residues in the CDR3. In germline, CDR1 is SGDLS, CDR2 YYNGEE. For the CDR3, the DNA is TGTGCCAGCAGCCCCGTATCTAGCTCCTACGAGCAGTACTTC. It translates to CASSPVSSSYEQYF.

This clone has just a few counts. This chain links TRBV12-5 with TRBJ1-2, with a possible D match to TRBD1 (6 bases). With 7 bases removed from V and 7 bases from J, the gap between germline ends came to 16 bases. Per the germline V gene, CDR1 is LGHNT and CDR2 is FRNRAP. The CDR3 covers 13 residues. CDR3 sequence reads: CASAQGWVGGYTF. CDR3 DNA sequence: TGTGCTAGTGCTCAGGGGTGGGTGGGTGGCTACACCTTC.

This chain joins TRBV4-1 and TRBJ2-1, with D uncertain. The germline V gene encodes CDR1 MGHRA and CDR2 YSYEKL. V was trimmed by 4 bases and J by 1 base, leaving 17 bases between them. The CDR3 totals 17 residues. The CDR3 protein is CASSRRADQESYNEQFF. The CDR3 nucleotides read TGCGCCAGCAGCCGCCGGGCCGACCAAGAGTCCTACAATGAGCAGTTCTTC.

The chain links TRBV2 to TRBJ2-6; 8 bases fit TRBD1. V was pared by 6 bases and J by 1 base, with 5 bases of the junction left unmatched. The germline V gene encodes CDR1 SNHLY and CDR2 FYNNEI. The CDR3 runs to 16 residues. The CDR3 sequence: CASRLDRASGANVLTF. The CDR3 nucleotides are TGTGCCAGCAGGCTGGACAGGGCGTCTGGGGCCAACGTCCTGACTTTC.

CDR3 loop: CSVMSERDYYEQYF. In DNA form, the CDR3 reads TGCAGCGTTATGAGCGAGCGGGATTACTACGAGCAGTACTTC. This sequence joins TRBV29-1 and TRBJ2-7; 7 nucleotides agree with TRBD2. V lost 5 bases, J lost 3 bases, and 10 bases stayed unmatched. There are 14 residues in the CDR3. Germline CDR1 SQVTM, CDR2 ANQGSEA.

V gene TRBV5-6 combines with J gene TRBJ1-4; TRBD1 might be the D (5 bases). CDR3 length equals 15 residues. Trimming stripped 4 bases from V and 7 bases from J, with 17 bases between. Germline-derived CDR1 and CDR2 are SGHDT and YYEEEE. This CDR3 is CASSPTDTWGEKLFF. The CDR3 DNA reads as TGTGCCAGCAGCCCAACGGACACCTGGGGTGAAAAACTGTTTTTT. The variable domain in full, completed from reference TRBV5-6 and TRBJ1-4, reads DAGVTQSPTHLIKTRGQQVTLRCSPKSGHDTVSWYQQALGQGPQFIFQYYEEEERQRGNFPDRFSGHQFPNYSSELNVNALLLGDSALYLCASSPTDTWGEKLFFGSGTQLSVL.

The chain links TRBV29-1 to TRBJ2-1; TRBD2 agrees at 7 bases. The V and J ends lost 3 bases and 0 bases, in that order; junction bases with no gene match: 2. The CDR3 totals 14 residues. The germline CDR1 and CDR2 sequences are SQVTM and ANQGSEA. CDR3 sequence: CSVDKRGSYNEQFF. CDR3 sequence (DNA): TGCAGCGTTGACAAGCGGGGCTCCTACAATGAGCAGTTCTTC.

This clone was observed once. The V call is TRBV27, the J call TRBJ2-1, with 7 bases aligning to TRBD1. V lost 4 bases to trimming and J lost 2 bases; unmatched junction nucleotides: 11. This CDR3 comprises 17 residues. Looked up from germline, CDR1 is MNHEY and CDR2 is SMNVEV (reference sequence). The CDR3 is CASSSHLGTEAYNEQFF. The CDR3 DNA follows: TGTGCCAGCAGTTCACACCTCGGGACAGAGGCCTACAATGAGCAGTTCTTC.

Comment on this clone: At one of its ends the junction is not consistent with the germline gene, which may arise from a read error. The chain combines TRBV19 with TRBJ1-2, with unresolved D. This CDR3 is built from 14 residues. Germline-derived CDR1 and CDR2 are LNHDA and SQIVND (reference sequence). The CDR3: CASLGGRKVYRYTF. For the CDR3, the DNA is TGTGCCAGCTTAGGTGGGAGGAAGGTCTATCGCTACACCTTC.

The chain recombines TRBV30 with TRBJ2-3; no definite D call. This CDR3 is built from 11 residues. Germline V gene data show CDR1 as GTSNPN and CDR2 as SVGIG (reference sequence). V was shortened by 1 base and J by 8 bases, with 7 bases between the two germline ends. CDR3 loop: CAWSGEGTQYF. CDR3 bases: TGTGCCTGGAGTGGGGAAGGTACGCAGTATTTT.

V usage is TRBV7-8 and J usage is TRBJ1-1; D is perhaps TRBD1 (5 bases). V was shortened by 6 bases and J by 1 base, with 9 bases between the two germline ends. CDR3 size: 13 residues. Per the germline V gene, CDR1 is SGHVS and CDR2 is FQNEAQ. CDR3 bases: TGTGCCAGCAGGAGGGGCACGAACACTGAAGCTTTCTTT. Protein sequence: CASRRGTNTEAFF.

V usage is TRBV19 and J usage is TRBJ2-7, with D possibly matching TRBD2 (6 bases). Between the trimmed V and J ends, which lost 1 base and 5 bases, there was a span of 9 bases. The germline V gene encodes CDR1 LNHDA and CDR2 SQIVND (reference sequence). The CDR3 totals 13 residues. The CDR3 reads CASSIVAGNEQYF. CDR3 in DNA: TGTGCCAGTAGTATAGTTGCGGGGAACGAGCAGTACTTC.

This clone was recorded only once. CDR3 sequence reads: CASSGLRSGANVLTF. The CDR3 nucleotides read TGTGCCAGCAGTGGGCTCCGGTCTGGGGCCAACGTCCTGACTTTC. The chain employs TRBV2 and TRBJ2-6; D uncertain. The germline CDR1 and CDR2 sequences are SNHLY and FYNNEI. This CDR3 region has 15 residues. Trimming stripped 4 bases from V and 1 base from J, with 8 bases between.

Only a few counts were recorded for this clone. The rearrangement links TRBV7-9 to TRBJ1-2, with 7 bases that match TRBD1. Germline lookup yields CDR1 SEHNR and CDR2 FQNEAQ (reference sequence). V was clipped by 5 bases and J by 7 bases; unmatched bases: 1. The CDR3 covers 11 residues. CDR3 amino acids: CASSRQGGYTF. For the CDR3, the DNA is TGTGCCAGCAGCCGACAGGGTGGCTACACCTTC.

The chain combines TRBV9 with TRBJ2-3; 8 bases align to TRBD2. CDR3 length equals 14 residues. V gave up 4 bases and J gave up 3 bases; unmatched junction bases: 4. Germline values: CDR1 SGDLS, CDR2 YYNGEE. As DNA, the CDR3 is TGTGCCAGCAGCTTTGAGCGGGGGACAGATACGCAGTATTTT. Its protein product is CASSFERGTDTQYF.

This clone was picked up a small number of times. The chain uses TRBV11-2 and TRBJ2-2; possibly TRBD2 for D (5 bases). V gave up 2 bases and J gave up 1 base, with 8 bases separating them. The CDR3 has 15 residues. Germline lookup yields CDR1 SGHAT and CDR2 FQNNGV. CDR3 protein: CASSLQRGNTGELFF. Written as DNA, the CDR3 is TGTGCCAGCAGCTTACAACGGGGGAACACCGGGGAGCTGTTTTTT.

The chain employs TRBV6-5 and TRBJ2-1; D assignment may be TRBD1 or TRBD2 (5 bases each). Trimming shortened V by 0 bases and J by 2 bases, and 11 bases separated the two germline ends. This CDR3 has 16 residues. Germline CDR1 reads MNHEY; CDR2 reads SVGAGI. CDR3 in DNA: TGTGCCAGCAGTTACTCCCAAAGGGGACCCTACAATGAGCAGTTCTTC. As protein: CASSYSQRGPYNEQFF.

The chain combines TRBV6-1 with TRBJ1-2; D perhaps matches TRBD1 (5 bases). The V gene's germline CDR1 is MNHNS and CDR2 SASEGT. Deletions cut 2 bases from V and 3 bases from J, with 13 bases between. The CDR3 spans 15 residues. This CDR3 reads CASSEHPRAYYGYTF. In DNA form, the CDR3 reads TGTGCCAGCAGTGAACATCCCAGGGCCTACTATGGCTACACCTTC.

The chain has TRBV2 and TRBJ2-7, with 13 bases aligning to TRBD2. CDR1 and CDR2 (germline): SNHLY, FYNNEI. This CDR3 has 16 residues. The junction had 10 bases not matched to a gene; V was cut back by 6 bases and J by 5 bases. The CDR3 here is CASSPGLAGPPNEQYF. CDR3 bases: TGTGCCAGCAGCCCGGGACTAGCGGGACCCCCTAACGAGCAGTACTTC.

This chain uses TRBV5-4 with TRBJ2-1; D is perhaps TRBD2 (6 bases). This CDR3 is 15 amino acids long. V was trimmed by 4 bases and J by 5 bases, leaving 16 bases between them. Germline assignment: CDR1 SGHNT and CDR2 YYREEE (reference sequence). CDR3 loop: CASSVGTGGHNEQFF. CDR3 sequence (DNA): TGTGCCAGCAGCGTCGGGACTGGAGGTCACAATGAGCAGTTCTTC.

This chain links TRBV15 with TRBJ2-1; D is uncertain. The ends were cut back, 0 bases at V and 6 bases at J, with 9 bases in the middle. Looked up from germline, CDR1 is LNHNV and CDR2 is YYDKDF (reference sequence). The CDR3 loop spans 14 amino acids. CDR3 DNA: TGTGCCACCAGCAGAGATAAAGGAATCAATGAGCAGTTCTTC. It translates to CATSRDKGINEQFF.

The chain links TRBV7-9 to TRBJ1-5; D call uncertain. With 5 bases removed from V and 5 bases from J, the gap between germline ends came to 16 bases. This CDR3 contains 15 residues. Germline V CDR1 and CDR2: SEHNR, FQNEAQ (reference sequence). The CDR3 bases are TGTGCCAGCAGCGCAGACGGAAACCCCCATCAGCCCCAGCATTTT. It encodes CASSADGNPHQPQHF.

The CDR3 is CASNGGLASMEELFF. The CDR3 bases are TGTGCCAGCAACGGGGGGCTAGCGAGTATGGAGGAGCTGTTTTTT. V gene TRBV9 combines with J gene TRBJ2-2; TRBD2 is a possible D gene (7 bases). V lost 6 bases and J 10 bases, leaving 22 bases between the germline ends. Germline CDR1 SGDLS, CDR2 YYNGEE. The CDR3 length is 15 residues.

This clone showed up just a few times. The rearrangement uses TRBV9 and TRBJ2-2; D not certain. Per germline, CDR1 SGDLS and CDR2 YYNGEE. The CDR3 has 13 amino acids. Trimming cost V 1 base and J 6 bases, with 7 bases left between them. CDR3 protein: CASSVRVPGELFF. DNA for the CDR3: TGTGCCAGCAGCGTACGTGTGCCCGGGGAGCTGTTTTTT.

This clone was observed a few times. The CDR3 DNA reads as TGTGCCAGCAGCCTCATGGACAGGACTGAAGCTTTCTTT. It yields the protein CASSLMDRTEAFF. This sequence joins TRBV11-1 and TRBJ1-1, with TRBD1 matching over 7 bases. V trimming: 5 bases; J trimming: 5 bases; junction bases outside the gene matches: 5. This CDR3 spans 13 amino acids. Germline CDR1 and CDR2: SGHAT and FQDESV (reference sequence).

V and J are TRBV7-6 and TRBJ2-7; tentative D call: TRBD1 (6 bases). CDR3 size: 12 residues. The V end lost 4 bases, the J end lost 3 bases, and 7 bases lay between the germline ends. From germline, CDR1 is SGHVS and CDR2 FNYEAQ. The CDR3 sequence: CASSWDNYEQYF. CDR3 bases: TGTGCCAGCAGCTGGGACAACTACGAGCAGTACTTC.

This clone was counted between two and nine times. The J gene is TRBJ1-2, the V gene TRBV10-3; D not certain. There are 12 residues in the CDR3. Germline V lookup: CDR1 ENHRY, CDR2 SYGVKD. V gave up 6 bases and J gave up 8 bases, with 13 bases separating them. The CDR3 here is CAISGPGEGYTF. The CDR3 coding sequence is TGTGCCATCAGCGGGCCCGGGGAGGGCTACACCTTC.

V is TRBV5-1 and J is TRBJ1-2, with a weak D call TRBD1 (5 bases). V lost 1 base, J lost 7 bases, and 8 bases lay in between. Germline lookup yields CDR1 SGHRS and CDR2 YFSETQ. The CDR3 runs to 12 residues. Written as DNA, the CDR3 is TGCGCCAGCAGCTTGTCGGGGGGTGGCTACACCTTC. Its translation is CASSLSGGGYTF. The complete variable domain, with remaining parts taken from reference TRBV5-1 and TRBJ1-2, reads KAGVTQTPRYLIKTRGQQVTLSCSPISGHRSVSWYQQTPGQGLQFLFEYFSETQRNKGNFPGRFSGRQFSNSRSEMNVSTLELGDSALYLCASSLSGGGYTFGSGTRLTVV.

The V and J genes are TRBV2 and TRBJ2-3; no clear D gene. The V end lost 6 bases, the J end lost 4 bases, and 11 bases lay between the germline ends. The CDR3 loop spans 13 amino acids. Germline-derived CDR1 and CDR2 are SNHLY and FYNNEI. CDR3 residues: CASRVDFSDTQYF. The CDR3 nucleotides read TGTGCCAGCAGGGTGGATTTTTCAGATACGCAGTATTTT.

This clone has just a few counts. The chain couples TRBV12-5 to TRBJ2-1, with 9 bases lining up with TRBD2. V lost 4 bases, J lost 9 bases, and 4 bases stayed unmatched. Germline lookup yields CDR1 LGHNT and CDR2 FRNRAP. The CDR3 is made up of 13 amino acids. The CDR3 sequence: CASGWGREGEQFF. The CDR3 DNA follows: TGTGCTAGTGGTTGGGGGCGGGAGGGTGAGCAGTTCTTC.